The rows below give T cell receptor beta chains drawn from one sample of a study of T cells of healthy individuals. TCRdb re-called the 5' RACE reads through MiXCR, storing one row per CDR3 protein. In the table there are roughly 76,000 distinct CDR3 sequences, roughly 5% of which are singletons. The receptors here all came from a female donor in good health. CDR3s leave out the opening cysteine and the closing phenylalanine or tryptophan. Fields, in order: CDR3 protein, J gene, V gene, clone size, CDR3 length. Not all rows give a size; the values are once, few, many and, for expanded clones, a class.

cdr3_aa: ASSEGPGQPQH; j_call: TRBJ1-5; v_call: TRBV5-1; clone_size: many; cdr3_length: 11
cdr3_aa: ASSSGQVGVNGYT; j_call: TRBJ1-2; v_call: TRBV5-4; clone_size: few; cdr3_length: 13
cdr3_aa: ASSRISGTSTGELF; j_call: TRBJ2-2; v_call: TRBV4-3; clone_size: many; cdr3_length: 14
cdr3_aa: ASSIGPPGGRKQPQH; j_call: TRBJ1-5; v_call: TRBV19; clone_size: NA; cdr3_length: 15
cdr3_aa: AYGGTEAF; j_call: TRBJ1-1; v_call: TRBV2; clone_size: few; cdr3_length: 8
cdr3_aa: ASSSPWGQGQPQH; j_call: TRBJ1-5; v_call: TRBV28; clone_size: many; cdr3_length: 13
cdr3_aa: ASSQEGRLKY; j_call: TRBJ2-7; v_call: TRBV4-1; clone_size: NA; cdr3_length: 10
cdr3_aa: ASSSKITGTGSYGYT; j_call: TRBJ1-2; v_call: TRBV5-4; clone_size: NA; cdr3_length: 15
cdr3_aa: ASSYQDRAGRYEQY; j_call: TRBJ2-7; v_call: TRBV6-2/TRBV6-3; clone_size: many; cdr3_length: 14
cdr3_aa: AISESKQRTGRKDTQY; j_call: TRBJ2-3; v_call: TRBV10-3; clone_size: many; cdr3_length: 16
cdr3_aa: ASRPFGLAERRETQY; j_call: TRBJ2-5; v_call: TRBV6-2/TRBV6-3; clone_size: many; cdr3_length: 15
cdr3_aa: ASSYHGQRSNYGYT; j_call: TRBJ1-2; v_call: TRBV6-5; clone_size: many; cdr3_length: 14
cdr3_aa: SAGQGADEAF; j_call: TRBJ1-1; v_call: TRBV29-1; clone_size: many; cdr3_length: 10
cdr3_aa: ASSLDEGWNEQY; j_call: TRBJ2-7; v_call: TRBV5-1; clone_size: many; cdr3_length: 12
cdr3_aa: SSKGVYGYT; j_call: TRBJ1-2; v_call: TRBV20-1; clone_size: NA; cdr3_length: 9
cdr3_aa: ASSIQPSGRYEQY; j_call: TRBJ2-7; v_call: TRBV19; clone_size: many; cdr3_length: 13